One and the same sample provided the 14 T cell receptor beta chains below, sequenced in a study of response to subunit inactivated influenza vaccine. TCRdb ran MiXCR on the RT-PCR reads and lists one entry per CDR3 protein. This sample carries fewer than 350,000 distinct CDR3 sequences, 20% to 25% of them seen once, and the ten largest clones take roughly a tenth. The sequencing here drew on PBMCs from blood, taken about 19 months after vaccination. All receptors derive from a man aged 45 to 70 who received an inactivated influenza vaccine.

This clonotype was observed a few times. This chain connects TRBV6-1 to TRBJ1-1; no clear D. Between the trimmed V and J ends, which lost 6 bases and 0 bases, there was a span of 14 bases. There are 15 residues in the CDR3. Per germline, CDR1 MNHNS and CDR2 SASEGT. CDR3 sequence reads: CASRSPGVVNTEAFF. CDR3 nucleotide sequence: TGTGCCAGCAGATCCCCGGGCGTCGTGAACACTGAAGCTTTCTTT.

This clonotype occurred a few times. The chain links TRBV28 to TRBJ2-7; 12 positions match TRBD2. Germline V gives CDR1 MDHEN, CDR2 SYDVKM. The V segment lost 5 bases and the J segment 5 bases; nucleotides outside the gene matches: 10. CDR3 length: 16 residues. DNA for the CDR3: TGTGCCAGCAGTGGGCGTACTAGCGGGAGGAGAAACGAGCAGTACTTC. Translating it yields CASSGRTSGRRNEQYF.

The table lists this clonotype with a few counts. The chain employs TRBV28 and TRBJ2-5; 7 bases agree with TRBD1. Germline CDR1 MDHEN, CDR2 SYDVKM. The ends lost 7 bases at V and 1 base at J; junction bases unmatched: 12. This CDR3 has 16 residues. The CDR3 DNA reads as TGTGCCAGCAAAGAATCCCGGACAGGACTCCAAGAGACCCAGTACTTC. It is translated as CASKESRTGLQETQYF. The variable domain in full, completed from reference TRBV28 and TRBJ2-5, reads DVKVTQSSRYLVKRTGEKVFLECVQDMDHENMFWYRQDPGLGLRLIYFSYDVKMKEKGDIPEGYSVSREKKERFSLILESASTNQTSMYLCASKESRTGLQETQYFGPGTRLLVL.

This clonotype has just a few counts. J is TRBJ1-2 and V is TRBV4-1, with TRBD1 matching over 8 bases. Unmatched junction bases numbered 9, after V lost 4 bases and J lost 5 bases. Germline CDR1 is MGHRA and CDR2 is YSYEKL. This CDR3 contains 15 residues. CDR3 in amino acids: CASSRPGTGDYGYTF. The CDR3 DNA sequence: TGCGCCAGCAGCCGACCAGGGACAGGCGATTATGGCTACACCTTC.

This chain connects TRBV6-2 or TRBV6-3 to TRBJ1-2; tentative D call: TRBD1 (5 bases). The germline CDR1 and CDR2 sequences are MNHEY and SVGEGT. CDR3 length: 12 residues. V lost 10 bases and J lost 5, with 14 bases in between. The CDR3 sequence: CATAGSVYGYTF. The CDR3 region has the DNA TGTGCCACCGCAGGGTCAGTTTATGGCTACACCTTC.

The chain couples TRBV11-2 to TRBJ2-3; 7 bases line up with TRBD2. The CDR3 covers 16 residues. Per the germline V gene, CDR1 is SGHAT and CDR2 is FQNNGV. V shed 0 bases and J 2 bases; nucleotides not matched to a gene: 5. DNA of the CDR3: TGTGCCAGCAGCTTAGATAGGGCGGGGGTCACAGATACGCAGTATTTT. It yields the protein CASSLDRAGVTDTQYF.

This clonotype has only a few counts. The rearrangement links TRBV5-8 to TRBJ1-2, with D uncertain. Germline-derived CDR1 and CDR2 are SGHTS and YDEGEE. V shed 4 bases and J shed 13 bases, with 14 bases lying between them. The CDR3 has 11 residues. Here the CDR3 reads CASSVSDGGTF. CDR3 DNA sequence: TGTGCCAGCAGCGTATCGGACGGAGGCACCTTC.

The rearrangement links TRBV6-2 or TRBV6-3 to TRBJ1-2; D gene uncertain. V was clipped by 0 bases and J by 8 bases, with 10 bases between them. The CDR3 extends over 13 amino acids. Germline CDR1 reads MNHEY; CDR2 reads SVGEGT. The CDR3: CASSYSQAGGYTF. The CDR3 coding sequence is TGTGCCAGCAGTTACTCCCAGGCTGGCGGCTACACCTTC.

The V call is TRBV6-5, the J call TRBJ1-4; D uncertain. CDR1 and CDR2 from the germline V gene are MNHEY and SVGAGI. Trimming pared 2 bases from V and 6 bases from J, leaving 10 bases between. The length of the CDR3 is 14 residues. The CDR3 nucleotides are TGTGCCAGCAGTTACGACGGGAGATATGAAAAACTGTTTTTT. As protein: CASSYDGRYEKLFF.

The chain links TRBV20-1 to TRBJ1-1, with D perhaps matching TRBD1 (5 bases). V was trimmed by 3 bases and J by 6 bases, leaving 14 bases between them. Germline V gives CDR1 DFQATT, CDR2 SNEGSKA (reference sequence). This CDR3 region has 13 residues. The CDR3 sequence: CSASLGELAEAFF. The CDR3 nucleotides are TGCAGTGCTAGTTTGGGGGAATTGGCTGAAGCTTTCTTT.

V gene TRBV20-1 combines with J gene TRBJ2-1, with D unclear. The CDR3 has 10 residues. Per the germline V gene, CDR1 is DFQATT and CDR2 is SNEGSKA (reference sequence). V was shortened by 5 bases and J by 15 bases, with 14 bases between the two germline ends. As DNA, the CDR3 is TGCAGTGCTCTATTGCGATATCCGTTCTTC. Its translation is CSALLRYPFF.

By frequency in the sample, this clonotype is medium-sized. The gene calls are TRBV29-1 and TRBJ1-1; D possibly corresponds to TRBD1 (6 bases). The germline V and J ends were trimmed by 4 bases and 1 base, with 10 bases remaining between them. Germline assignment: CDR1 SQVTM and CDR2 ANQGSEA. CDR3 length: 13 amino acids. The CDR3 nucleotides read TGCAGCGTTGCTGCAGGGGCGAACACTGAAGCTTTCTTT. Translation gives CSVAAGANTEAFF.

This clonotype showed up just a few times. This chain joins TRBV6-1 and TRBJ1-1; D is unresolved. The V gene lost 0 bases and the J gene lost 5 bases, with 7 bases spanning the gap. This CDR3 spans 13 amino acids. CDR1 is MNHNS and CDR2 is SASEGT in the germline V gene. DNA for the CDR3: TGTGCCAGCAGTGAAGCGCTGGTAACTGAAGCTTTCTTT. It encodes CASSEALVTEAFF.

This clonotype was counted between two and nine times. CDR3 protein: CASSPGTGVEAFF. The CDR3 bases are TGTGCCAGCAGCCCCGGGACAGGAGTTGAAGCTTTCTTT. The chain uses TRBV14 and TRBJ1-1, with TRBD1 identical over 8 bases. The CDR3 has 13 residues. The ends lost 4 bases at V and 7 bases at J; junction bases unmatched: 5. The germline gives CDR1 SGHDN, CDR2 FVKESK.